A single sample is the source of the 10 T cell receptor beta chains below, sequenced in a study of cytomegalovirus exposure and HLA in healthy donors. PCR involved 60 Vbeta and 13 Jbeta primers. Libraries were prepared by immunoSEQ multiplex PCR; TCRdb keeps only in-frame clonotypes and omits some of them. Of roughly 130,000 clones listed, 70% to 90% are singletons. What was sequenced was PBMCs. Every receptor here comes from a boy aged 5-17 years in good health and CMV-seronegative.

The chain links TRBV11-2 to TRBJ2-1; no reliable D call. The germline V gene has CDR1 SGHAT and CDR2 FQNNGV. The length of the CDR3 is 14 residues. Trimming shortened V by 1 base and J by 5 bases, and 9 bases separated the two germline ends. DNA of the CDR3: TGTGCCAGCAGCTTAGGAGGTTATGACAATGAGCAGTTCTTC. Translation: CASSLGGYDNEQFF.

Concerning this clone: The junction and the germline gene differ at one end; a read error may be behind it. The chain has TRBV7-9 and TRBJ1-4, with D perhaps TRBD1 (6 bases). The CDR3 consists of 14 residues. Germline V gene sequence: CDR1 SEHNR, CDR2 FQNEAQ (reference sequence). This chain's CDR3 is CSSSLSADREKLFF. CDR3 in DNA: TGTTCCAGCAGCTTAAGCGCCGACAGGGAAAAACTGTTTTTT.

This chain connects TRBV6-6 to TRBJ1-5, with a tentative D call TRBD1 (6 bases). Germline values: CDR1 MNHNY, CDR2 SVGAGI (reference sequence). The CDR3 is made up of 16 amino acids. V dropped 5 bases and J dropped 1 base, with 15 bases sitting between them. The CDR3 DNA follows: TGTGCCAGCAGTCACTGGGACACAGTAAGCAATCAGCCCCAGCATTTT. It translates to CASSHWDTVSNQPQHF.

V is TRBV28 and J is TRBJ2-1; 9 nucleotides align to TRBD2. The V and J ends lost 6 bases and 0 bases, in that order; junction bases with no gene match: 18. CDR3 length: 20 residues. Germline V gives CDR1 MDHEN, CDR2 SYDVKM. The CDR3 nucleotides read TGTGCCAGCAGCAATCCCGGGGTGCGGACTAGCGTAACCTCCTACAATGAGCAGTTCTTC. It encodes CASSNPGVRTSVTSYNEQFF.

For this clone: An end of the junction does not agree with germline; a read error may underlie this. The CDR3 loop is CASSRTGVDYGYPF. The CDR3 bases are TGCGCCAGCAGCCGAACAGGGGTCGACTATGGCTACCCCTTC. J is TRBJ1-2 and V is TRBV4-1, with 7 positions matching TRBD1. This CDR3 has 14 residues. Germline CDR1 reads MGHRA; CDR2 reads YSYEKL.

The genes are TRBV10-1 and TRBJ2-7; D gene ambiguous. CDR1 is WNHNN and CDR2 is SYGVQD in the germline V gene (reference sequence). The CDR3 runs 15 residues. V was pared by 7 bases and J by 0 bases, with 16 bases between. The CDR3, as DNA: TGCGCCAGCACATCCAGTGCGGCGAGCTCCTACGAGCAGTACTTC. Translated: CASTSSAASSYEQYF.

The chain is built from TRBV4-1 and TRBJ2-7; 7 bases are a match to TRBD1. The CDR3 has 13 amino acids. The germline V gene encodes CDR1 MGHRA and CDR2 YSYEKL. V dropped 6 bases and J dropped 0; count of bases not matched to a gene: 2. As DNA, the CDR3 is TGCGCCAGCAGGGGACAGCTCTCCTACGAGCAGTACTTC. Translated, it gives CASRGQLSYEQYF.

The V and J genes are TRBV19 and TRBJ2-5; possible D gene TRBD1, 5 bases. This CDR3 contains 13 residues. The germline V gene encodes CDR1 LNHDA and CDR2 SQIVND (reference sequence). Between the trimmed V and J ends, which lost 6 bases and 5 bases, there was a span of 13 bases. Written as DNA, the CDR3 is TGTGCCAGTAGGCGCAGGGTCCAGGAGACCCAGTACTTC. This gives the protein CASRRRVQETQYF.

For the CDR3, the DNA is TGTGCCAGCAGCTTAGATCGGGACTCGGAGATCAGGCAGTTCTTC. Translated, it gives CASSLDRDSEIRQFF. V gene TRBV11-2 combines with J gene TRBJ2-1, with D tentatively TRBD2 (6 bases). Trimming pared 0 bases from V and 12 bases from J, leaving 18 bases between. Per germline, CDR1 SGHAT and CDR2 FQNNGV. The CDR3 contains 15 residues.

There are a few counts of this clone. DNA for the CDR3: TGTGCCACCAGACGGGGGGGCCCTTTTTTATACAATGAGCAGTTCTTC. It yields the protein CATRRGGPFLYNEQFF. The rearrangement joins TRBV15 to TRBJ2-1; TRBD2 agrees at 8 bases. The germline V gene encodes CDR1 LNHNV and CDR2 YYDKDF (reference sequence). The CDR3 contains 16 residues. V lost 6 bases, J lost 4 bases, and 11 bases stayed unmatched.